This T cell receptor (beta chain) was observed in a study of blood T cell repertoires in COVID-19. Study-level background: Nucleic acid was either cDNA or gDNA, and it came from T cells, B-cell-depleted T cells, or PBMCs.

TCRdb's copy holds only in-frame clones and misses some; the assay was immunoSEQ multiplex PCR. The table records 270,000 or so clones, 70% to 85% of them present only once. Germline V gives CDR1 SGHNT, CDR2 YENEEA. With V trimmed by 4 bases and J by 3 bases, 4 bases remained unmatched. The CDR3 extends over 14 amino acids. The Seattle patients, enrolled during active infection, were followed longitudinally. The chain links TRBV11-3 to TRBJ2-3; 7 nucleotides align to TRBD1. The sequenced sample was peripheral blood. The source of this sequence is a human donor with COVID-19, enrolled during active disease. The donor label of this sample is uncertain. CDR3 bases: TGTGCCAGCAGCTCATCCAGGGGGACAGATACGCAGTATTTT. This codes for CASSSSRGTDTQYF. Variable domain in full (rest from reference TRBV11-3 and TRBJ2-3): EAGVVQSPRYKIIEKKQPVAFWCNPISGHNTLYWYLQNLGQGPELLIRYENEEAVDDSQLPKDRFSAERLKGVDSTLKIQPAELGDSAVYLCASSSSRGTDTQYFGPGTRLTVL.